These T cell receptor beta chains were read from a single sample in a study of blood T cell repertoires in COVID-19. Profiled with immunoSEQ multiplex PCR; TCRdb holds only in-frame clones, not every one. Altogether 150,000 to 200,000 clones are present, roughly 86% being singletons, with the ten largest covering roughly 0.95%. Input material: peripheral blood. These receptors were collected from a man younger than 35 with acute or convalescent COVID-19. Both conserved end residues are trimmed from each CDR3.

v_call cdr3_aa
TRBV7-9 ASSFRTGGARGYT
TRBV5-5 ASSLARGFNQPQH
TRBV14 ASSQELTLSGYT
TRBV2 ASSERGGVGNEQF
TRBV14 ASSATGTALNSPLH
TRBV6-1 ASSEGFRGGETQY
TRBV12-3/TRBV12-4 ASSLRGTEAF
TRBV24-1 ATSPRPGTSTDTQY
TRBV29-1 SAYIGGDRGISYNEQF
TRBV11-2 ASSYRVNNEQF
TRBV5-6 ASSPTTGDTQY
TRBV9 ASSVSWDYTDTQY
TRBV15 ATSRAGLGQPQH
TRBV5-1 ASSLGTASTDTQY
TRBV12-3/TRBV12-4 ASSSYNEQF
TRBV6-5 ASSSGQGAGNQPQH
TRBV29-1 SVGGHWGYT
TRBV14 ASSESWDTTQETQY
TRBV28 ASSSPRELVNTEAF
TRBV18 ASSPVKQTNEKLF
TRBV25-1 ASKRDNYGYT
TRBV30 AWTSGTSISTDTQY
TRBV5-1 ASRAEAANTGELF
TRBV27 ASSRLDRSSYNSPLH
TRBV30 AWCKGPGNTIY
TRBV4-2 ASSPHFGQGGNTIY
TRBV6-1 ASSEAGTGGEKLF
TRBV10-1 ASSADRALLETQY
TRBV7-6 ASSLGLAGLLNYNEQF
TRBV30 AWNAAGGYNEQF
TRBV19 ASNHRGGIQETQY
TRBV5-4 ASTSGTYNSPLH
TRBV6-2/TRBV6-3 ASSYGLREGQPQH
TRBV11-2 ASSWFSGTGAGNTEAF
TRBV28 ASSEEVHEQF
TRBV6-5 ASGRPGQNQETQY
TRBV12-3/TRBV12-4 ASRSHRGQMAF
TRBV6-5 ASSYRGNTEAF
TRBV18 ASSPPFRDRRAYGYT
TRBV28 ASRAPDSPSYNEQF